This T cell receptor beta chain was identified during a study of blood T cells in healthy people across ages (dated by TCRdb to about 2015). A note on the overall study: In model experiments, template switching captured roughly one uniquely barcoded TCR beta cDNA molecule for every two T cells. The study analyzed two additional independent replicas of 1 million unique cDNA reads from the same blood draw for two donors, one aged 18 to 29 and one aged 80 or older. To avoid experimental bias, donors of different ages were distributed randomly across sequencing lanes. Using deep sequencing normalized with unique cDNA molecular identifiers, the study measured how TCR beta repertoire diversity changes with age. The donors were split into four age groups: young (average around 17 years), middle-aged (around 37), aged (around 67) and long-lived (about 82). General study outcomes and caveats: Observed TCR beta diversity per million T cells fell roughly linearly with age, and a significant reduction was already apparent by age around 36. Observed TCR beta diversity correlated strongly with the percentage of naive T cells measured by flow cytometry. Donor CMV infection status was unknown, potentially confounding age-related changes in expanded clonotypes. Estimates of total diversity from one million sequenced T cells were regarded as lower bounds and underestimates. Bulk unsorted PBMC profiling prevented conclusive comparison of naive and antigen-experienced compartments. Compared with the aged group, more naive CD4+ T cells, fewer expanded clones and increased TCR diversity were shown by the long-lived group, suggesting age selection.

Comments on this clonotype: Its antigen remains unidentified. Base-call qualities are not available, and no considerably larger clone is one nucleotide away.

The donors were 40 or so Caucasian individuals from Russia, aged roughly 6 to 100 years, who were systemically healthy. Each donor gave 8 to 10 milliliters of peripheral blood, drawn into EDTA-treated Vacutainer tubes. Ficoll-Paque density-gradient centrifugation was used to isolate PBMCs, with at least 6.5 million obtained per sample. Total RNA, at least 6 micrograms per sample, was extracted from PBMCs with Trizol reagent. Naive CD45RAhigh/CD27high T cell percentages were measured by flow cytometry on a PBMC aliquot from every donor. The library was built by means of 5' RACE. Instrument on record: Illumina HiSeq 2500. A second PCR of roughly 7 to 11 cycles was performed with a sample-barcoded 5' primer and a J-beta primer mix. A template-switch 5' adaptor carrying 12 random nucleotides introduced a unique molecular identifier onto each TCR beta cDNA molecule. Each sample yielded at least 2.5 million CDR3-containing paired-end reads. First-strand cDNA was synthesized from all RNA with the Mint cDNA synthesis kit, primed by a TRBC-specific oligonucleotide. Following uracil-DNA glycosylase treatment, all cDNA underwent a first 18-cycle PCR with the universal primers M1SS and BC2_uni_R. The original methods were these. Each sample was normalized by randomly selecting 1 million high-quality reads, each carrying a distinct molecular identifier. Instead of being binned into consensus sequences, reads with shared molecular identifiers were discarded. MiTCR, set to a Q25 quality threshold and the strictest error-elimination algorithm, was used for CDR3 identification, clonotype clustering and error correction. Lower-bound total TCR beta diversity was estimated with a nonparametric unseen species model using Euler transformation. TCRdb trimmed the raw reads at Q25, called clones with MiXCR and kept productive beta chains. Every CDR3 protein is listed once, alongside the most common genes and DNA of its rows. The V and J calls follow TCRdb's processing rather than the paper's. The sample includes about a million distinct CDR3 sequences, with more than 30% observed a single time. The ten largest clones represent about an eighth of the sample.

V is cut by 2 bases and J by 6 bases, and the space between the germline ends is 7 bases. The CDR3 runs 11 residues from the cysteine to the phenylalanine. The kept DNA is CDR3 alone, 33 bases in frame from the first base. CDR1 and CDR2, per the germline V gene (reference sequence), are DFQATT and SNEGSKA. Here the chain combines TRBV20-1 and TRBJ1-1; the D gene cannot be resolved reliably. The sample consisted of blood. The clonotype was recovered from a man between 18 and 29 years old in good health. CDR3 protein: CSARMAAEAFF. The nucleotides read TGCAGTGCTAGAATGGCGGCTGAAGCTTTCTTT.